Following are 30 T cell receptor beta chains from one sample sequenced in a study of blood T cell repertoires in COVID-19. TCRdb's copy holds only in-frame clones and misses some; the assay was immunoSEQ multiplex PCR. The table records 470,000 or so clones, 70% to 90% of them present only once. Sequenced input: PBMCs or T cells enriched from blood (not recorded which). These receptors originate from a woman aged 18 to 35 with acute COVID-19.

The CDR3 coding sequence is TGTGCCAGTAGTGAAGTCGGACTAGCAGGAACCTACGAGCAGTACTTC. The encoded protein is CASSEVGLAGTYEQYF. The genes are TRBV19 and TRBJ2-7; 8 bases line up with TRBD2. CDR3 length: 16 residues. After removal of 5 bases from V and 2 bases from J, the junction contained 11 bases not matched to a gene. The V gene's germline CDR1 is LNHDA and CDR2 SQIVND (reference sequence).

The chain links TRBV6-5 to TRBJ2-1; 7 bases align to TRBD2. Germline values: CDR1 MNHEY, CDR2 SVGAGI. CDR3 length: 14 amino acids. V lost 5 bases, J lost 5 bases, and 6 bases stayed unmatched. CDR3 protein: CASSPRLADNEQFF. CDR3 in DNA: TGTGCCAGCAGTCCCCGGCTAGCGGACAATGAGCAGTTCTTC.

This clone has just one count. This sequence joins TRBV6-5 and TRBJ1-6; no firm D call. Germline V gene sequence: CDR1 MNHEY, CDR2 SVGAGI. The CDR3 contains 13 residues. V was cut by 7 bases and J by 10 bases, with 14 bases left in between. CDR3 residues: CASKQRVASPLHF. The CDR3 nucleotides read TGTGCCAGCAAACAGCGGGTAGCGTCACCCCTCCACTTT.

The chain has TRBV7-2 and TRBJ1-5, with 8 bases identical to TRBD1. Trimming cost V 5 bases and J 7 bases; bases outside gene matches: 4. Germline assignment: CDR1 SGHTA and CDR2 FQGNSA. This CDR3 contains 13 residues. CDR3 region: CASSDRGGQPQHF. The CDR3 bases are TGTGCCAGCAGCGACAGGGGAGGCCAGCCCCAGCATTTT.

The gene calls are TRBV11-2 and TRBJ2-5, with 8 bases lining up with TRBD2. Losses at the gene ends were 4 bases for V and 4 bases for J; bases not matched to a gene: 11. Germline lookup yields CDR1 SGHAT and CDR2 FQNNGV. This CDR3 region has 16 residues. The CDR3 DNA reads as TGTGCCAGCAGCTCGCAAACCGGGGGGGCCGCAGAGACCCAGTACTTC. Protein sequence: CASSSQTGGAAETQYF.

The DNA for the CDR3 is TGTGCCAGCAGCTCCCAGGGACAGATCTCCTATAATTCACCCCTCCACTTT. Amino acids: CASSSQGQISYNSPLHF. V is TRBV7-2 and J is TRBJ1-6; 7 nucleotides align to TRBD1. This CDR3 region has 17 residues. Germline V lookup: CDR1 SGHTA, CDR2 FQGNSA. J was trimmed by 0 bases and V by 4 bases; bases with no gene match: 6.

This clone was counted a few times. The rearrangement links TRBV6-5 to TRBJ1-2; D remains ambiguous. CDR1 is MNHEY, CDR2 SVGAGI, per germline. The CDR3 is 13 residues long. Deletions cut 2 bases from V and 0 bases from J, with 4 bases between. CDR3 sequence reads: CASSYAANYGYTF. In DNA form, the CDR3 reads TGTGCCAGCAGTTACGCAGCTAACTATGGCTACACCTTC.

This chain uses TRBV7-2 with TRBJ2-7; unclear D gene. V was shortened by 1 base and J by 0 bases, with 7 bases between the two germline ends. The CDR3 totals 14 residues. CDR1 is SGHTA, CDR2 FQGNSA, per germline. CDR3: CASSLGGISYEQYF. CDR3 in DNA: TGTGCCAGCAGCTTAGGCGGTATCTCCTACGAGCAGTACTTC.

The chain couples TRBV5-6 to TRBJ1-4; TRBD1 agrees at 9 bases. In germline, CDR1 is SGHDT, CDR2 YYEEEE. The CDR3 length is 16 residues. The trim removed 3 bases at V and 3 bases at J, leaving 6 bases unmatched. The CDR3 DNA reads as TGTGCCAGCAGCTCAAGGGGACAGGGCGCTAATGAAAAACTGTTTTTT. This sequence encodes CASSSRGQGANEKLFF.

The chain recombines TRBV27 with TRBJ2-5; D remains ambiguous. Germline loops: CDR1 MNHEY, CDR2 SMNVEV (reference sequence). The length of the CDR3 is 14 residues. Trimming removed 5 bases at V and 5 bases at J, with 15 bases between. The CDR3 region is CASSNVGDLETQYF. The CDR3 DNA is TGTGCCAGCAGTAACGTCGGAGATTTGGAGACCCAGTACTTC.

The V gene is TRBV10-1, the J gene TRBJ2-7, with D perhaps matching TRBD2 (5 bases). This CDR3 contains 15 residues. The V end lost 3 bases, the J end lost 3 bases, and 15 bases lay between the germline ends. Germline V CDR1 and CDR2: WNHNN, SYGVQD (reference sequence). CDR3: CASSEGRGPVYEQYF. The CDR3 region has the DNA TGCGCCAGCAGTGAAGGAAGAGGGCCAGTCTACGAGCAGTACTTC.

V and J are TRBV2 and TRBJ1-3; 9 bases match TRBD1. Germline CDR1 reads SNHLY; CDR2 reads FYNNEI. The CDR3 consists of 13 residues. J lost 10 bases, V lost 8 bases, and 9 bases had no gene match. The DNA of the CDR3 is TGTGCCAGCGGCCGACGGGACAGGGAAACCATATATTTT. It encodes CASGRRDRETIYF. Looking up the rest from reference TRBV2 and TRBJ1-3 gives the full variable domain: EPEVTQTPSHQVTQMGQEVILRCVPISNHLYFYWYRQILGQKVEFLVSFYNNEISEKSEIFDDQFSVERPDGSNFTLKIRSTKLEDSAMYFCASGRRDRETIYFGEGSWLTVV.

The chain combines TRBV7-2 with TRBJ2-3; the match to TRBD2 covers 9 bases. The CDR3 spans 16 residues. The V and J ends lost 3 bases and 7 bases, in that order; junction bases with no gene match: 11. Germline V gene lookup returns CDR1 SGHTA and CDR2 FQGNSA. The CDR3 DNA reads as TGTGCCAGCAGCTTGGGCGGCGGGAGGGCCTTAAATACGCAGTATTTT. The encoded protein is CASSLGGGRALNTQYF. Full variable domain (missing parts from reference TRBV7-2 and TRBJ2-3): GAGVSQSPSNKVTEKGKDVELRCDPISGHTALYWYRQSLGQGLEFLIYFQGNSAPDKSGLPSDRFSAERTGGSVSTLTIQRTQQEDSAVYLCASSLGGGRALNTQYFGPGTRLTVL.

J is TRBJ1-1 and V is TRBV3-1 (or the pseudogene TRBV3-2); D uncertain. V gave up 3 bases and J gave up 2 bases, with 7 bases separating them. There are 13 residues in the CDR3. Germline V gene lookup returns CDR1 LGHDT and CDR2 YNNKEL (reference sequence). The CDR3: CASSHHINTEAFF. In DNA, the CDR3 is TGTGCCAGCAGCCATCACATAAACACTGAAGCTTTCTTT.

This chain joins TRBV2 and TRBJ2-1; 7 bases are shared with TRBD1. The CDR3 spans 13 residues. CDR1 SNHLY and CDR2 FYNNEI come from the germline V gene. After removal of 5 bases from V and 6 bases from J, the junction contained 4 bases not matched to a gene. CDR3 sequence: CASSMYRGNEQFF. CDR3 nucleotide sequence: TGTGCCAGCAGTATGTACAGGGGCAATGAGCAGTTCTTC.

The chain couples TRBV5-4 to TRBJ2-5; TRBD2 aligns across 13 bases. This CDR3 contains 15 residues. Germline V gene sequence: CDR1 SGHNT, CDR2 YYREEE (reference sequence). V dropped 4 bases and J dropped 2; count of bases not matched to a gene: 2. As DNA, the CDR3 is TGTGCCAGCAGCGAGGGACTAGCGGGACAAGAGACCCAGTACTTC. Amino acid sequence: CASSEGLAGQETQYF. Full variable domain (rest looked up from reference TRBV5-4 and TRBJ2-5): ETGVTQSPTHLIKTRGQQVTLRCSSQSGHNTVSWYQQALGQGPQFIFQYYREEENGRGNFPPRFSGLQFPNYSSELNVNALELDDSALYLCASSEGLAGQETQYFGPGTRLLVL.

V usage is TRBV25-1 and J usage is TRBJ2-5; 15 bases are shared with TRBD2. Germline lookup yields CDR1 MGHDK and CDR2 SYGVNS. The CDR3 is made up of 16 amino acids. Trimming cost V 1 base and J 5 bases; bases outside gene matches: 2. The CDR3 nucleotides read TGTGCCAGCAGTGAATGGACTAGCGGGGGGGCTGAGACCCAGTACTTC. As protein: CASSEWTSGGAETQYF.

The chain carries TRBV29-1 and TRBJ2-2, with a possible D match to TRBD1 (5 bases). The CDR3 length is 13 residues. Germline lookup yields CDR1 SQVTM and CDR2 ANQGSEA. V gave up 6 bases and J gave up 0 bases, with 8 bases separating them. In DNA, the CDR3 is TGCAGCGTCGGCAGGGCGAACACCGGGGAGCTGTTTTTT. Encoded protein: CSVGRANTGELFF.

The chain couples TRBV18 to TRBJ1-1, with TRBD1 matching over 9 bases. The ends lost 2 bases at V and 4 bases at J; junction bases unmatched: 11. In germline, CDR1 is KGHSH, CDR2 LQKENI. The CDR3 extends over 17 amino acids. DNA of the CDR3: TGTGCCAGCTCACCATTCGGACAGGGGAATGTGCCCACTGAAGCTTTCTTT. It codes for CASSPFGQGNVPTEAFF. The full variable domain, in which reference TRBV18 and TRBJ1-1 provide the parts outside the CDR3, is NAGVMQNPRHLVRRRGQEARLRCSPMKGHSHVYWYRQLPEEGLKFMVYLQKENIIDESGMPKERFSAEFPKEGPSILRIQQVVRGDSAAYFCASSPFGQGNVPTEAFFGQGTRLTVV.

The chain couples TRBV5-1 to TRBJ1-4, with 7 bases lining up with TRBD1. The CDR3 sequence is 14 residues long. Germline V CDR1 and CDR2: SGHRS, YFSETQ. Germline trimming cut 1 base from V and 5 bases from J; bases unmatched to any gene: 2. CDR3 sequence: CASSLWDRNEKLFF. In nucleotides, the CDR3 is TGCGCCAGCAGCTTGTGGGACAGAAATGAAAAACTGTTTTTT.

This sequence joins TRBV27 and TRBJ1-2, with 10 bases fitting TRBD1. The CDR3 has 14 residues. Germline V gene sequence: CDR1 MNHEY, CDR2 SMNVEV (reference sequence). V gave up 5 bases and J gave up 4 bases; unmatched junction bases: 4. CDR3 nucleotide sequence: TGTGCCAGCAGTATCCGGACAGGGGGCTATGGCTACACCTTC. Its translation is CASSIRTGGYGYTF.

The rearrangement links TRBV6-5 to TRBJ1-2, with TRBD1 identical over 7 bases. Germline V gives CDR1 MNHEY, CDR2 SVGAGI. The CDR3 spans 12 residues. V gave up 7 bases and J gave up 7 bases; unmatched junction bases: 6. The CDR3 DNA follows: TGTGCCAGCAAAGGGGGCGTAGGTGGCTACACCTTC. It specifies CASKGGVGGYTF.

The V and J genes are TRBV30 and TRBJ2-7; 7 positions agree with TRBD1. This CDR3 comprises 13 residues. J was trimmed by 2 bases and V by 0 bases; bases with no gene match: 1. Germline CDR1 is GTSNPN and CDR2 is SVGIG (reference sequence). The CDR3 nucleotides are TGTGCCTGGAGTGTCGACAGGGCCTACGAGCAGTACTTC. It is translated as CAWSVDRAYEQYF.

The chain is built from TRBV13 and TRBJ2-3; 9 nucleotides align to TRBD2. The CDR3 has 17 residues. J was trimmed by 3 bases and V by 5 bases; bases with no gene match: 12. Germline V gene sequence: CDR1 PRHDT, CDR2 FYEKMQ (reference sequence). CDR3 DNA: TGTGCCAGCAGCCTACAACCAAGCGGGAGGAGGACAGATACGCAGTATTTT. Protein product: CASSLQPSGRRTDTQYF.

The chain carries TRBV4-3 and TRBJ2-7, with TRBD2 identical over 9 bases. The CDR3 consists of 16 residues. Germline CDR1 LGHNA, CDR2 YSLEER. After removal of 0 bases from V and 1 base from J, the junction contained 4 bases not matched to a gene. For the CDR3, the DNA is TGCGCCAGCAGCCAAGATTTTAGCGGGAGTTCCTACGAGCAGTACTTC. Translating gives CASSQDFSGSSYEQYF.

In this sample, this clone turned up once. V and J are TRBV28 and TRBJ1-2; tentatively, D is TRBD1 (6 bases). V was trimmed by 3 bases and J by 3 bases, leaving 20 bases between them. CDR1 is MDHEN, CDR2 SYDVKM, per germline. This CDR3 spans 17 amino acids. In nucleotides, the CDR3 is TGTGCCAGCAGTTTGAGTACGGGGAAAGGGGGTTACTATGGCTACACCTTC. Protein product: CASSLSTGKGGYYGYTF.

The chain uses TRBV4-1 and TRBJ2-7, with D maybe TRBD1 (6 bases). The V gene's germline CDR1 is MGHRA and CDR2 YSYEKL. The CDR3 is made up of 15 amino acids. Trimming took off 0 bases at V and 4 bases at J, with 13 bases between the two ends. The CDR3 coding sequence is TGCGCCAGCAGCCAAGATCGGCAAGGGGGATACGAGCAGTACTTC. Translating gives CASSQDRQGGYEQYF.

The chain couples TRBV3-1 (or the pseudogene TRBV3-2) to TRBJ1-1; no definite D call. Germline V gene lookup returns CDR1 LGHDT and CDR2 YNNKEL (reference sequence). The CDR3 is 11 residues long. V lost 2 bases and J lost 5, with 3 bases in between. The CDR3 is CASSQLTEAFF. CDR3 sequence (DNA): TGTGCCAGCAGCCAATTAACTGAAGCTTTCTTT.

In regard to this clone: Other DNA sequences in the same sample also yield this CDR3. V is TRBV6-4 and J is TRBJ2-3, with 10 bases lining up with TRBD2. Germline CDR1 is MRHNA and CDR2 is SNTAGT. With V trimmed by 4 bases and J by 3 bases, 4 bases remained unmatched. This CDR3 is built from 15 residues. CDR3 sequence (DNA): TGTGCCAGCAGTGTATTAGCGGGAGGTACAGATACGCAGTATTTT. Its protein is CASSVLAGGTDTQYF.

The V call is TRBV18, the J call TRBJ2-7; D unresolved. Germline values: CDR1 KGHSH, CDR2 LQKENI. The CDR3 extends over 14 amino acids. V was pared by 0 bases and J by 4 bases, with 10 bases between. The CDR3 nucleotides are TGTGCCAGCTCACCACCGGCCAGTTCTTACGAGCAGTACTTC. Protein product: CASSPPASSYEQYF.